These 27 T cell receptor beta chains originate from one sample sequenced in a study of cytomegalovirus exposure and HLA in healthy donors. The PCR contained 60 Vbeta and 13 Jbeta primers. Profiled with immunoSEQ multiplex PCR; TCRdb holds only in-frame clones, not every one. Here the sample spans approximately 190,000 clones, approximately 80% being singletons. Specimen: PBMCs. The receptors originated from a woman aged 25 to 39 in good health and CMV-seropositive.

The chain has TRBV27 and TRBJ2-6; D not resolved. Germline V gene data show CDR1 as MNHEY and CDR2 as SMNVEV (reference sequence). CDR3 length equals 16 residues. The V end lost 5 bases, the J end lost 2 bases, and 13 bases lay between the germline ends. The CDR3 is CASSPLRLTGANVLTF. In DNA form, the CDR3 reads TGTGCCAGCAGTCCTCTACGCCTTACTGGGGCCAACGTCCTGACTTTC.

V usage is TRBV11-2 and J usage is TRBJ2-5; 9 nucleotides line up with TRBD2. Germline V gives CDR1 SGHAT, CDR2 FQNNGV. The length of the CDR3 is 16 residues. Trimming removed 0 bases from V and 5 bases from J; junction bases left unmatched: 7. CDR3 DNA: TGTGCCAGCAGCTTAGATACGCCTAGCGGGACTGAGACCCAGTACTTC. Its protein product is CASSLDTPSGTETQYF.

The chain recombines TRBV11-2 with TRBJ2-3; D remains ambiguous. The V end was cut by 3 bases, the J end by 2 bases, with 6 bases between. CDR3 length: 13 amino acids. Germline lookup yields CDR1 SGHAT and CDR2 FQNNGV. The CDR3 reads CASSFLDTDTQYF. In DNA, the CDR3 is TGTGCCAGCAGCTTCCTAGACACAGATACGCAGTATTTT. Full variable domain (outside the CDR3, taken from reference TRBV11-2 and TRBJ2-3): EAGVAQSPRYKIIEKRQSVAFWCNPISGHATLYWYQQILGQGPKLLIQFQNNGVVDDSQLPKDRFSAERLKGVDSTLKIQPAKLEDSAVYLCASSFLDTDTQYFGPGTRLTVL.

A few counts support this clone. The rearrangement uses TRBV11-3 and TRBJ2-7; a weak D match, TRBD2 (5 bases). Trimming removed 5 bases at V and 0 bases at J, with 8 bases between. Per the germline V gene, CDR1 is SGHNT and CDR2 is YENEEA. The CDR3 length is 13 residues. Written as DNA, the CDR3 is TGTGCCAGCAGCATCGACTACTCCTACGAGCAGTACTTC. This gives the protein CASSIDYSYEQYF.

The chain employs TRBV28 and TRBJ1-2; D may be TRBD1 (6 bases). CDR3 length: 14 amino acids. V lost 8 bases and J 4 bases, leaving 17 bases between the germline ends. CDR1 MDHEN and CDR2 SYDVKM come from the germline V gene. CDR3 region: CASQEIGRGYGYTF. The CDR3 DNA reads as TGTGCCAGCCAAGAGATAGGCAGGGGCTATGGCTACACCTTC.

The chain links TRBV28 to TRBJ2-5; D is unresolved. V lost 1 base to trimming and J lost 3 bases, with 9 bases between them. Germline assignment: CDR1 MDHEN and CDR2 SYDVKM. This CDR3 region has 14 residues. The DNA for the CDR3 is TGTGCCAGCAGTTTATCTTTCCGTAAAGAGACCCAGTACTTC. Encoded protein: CASSLSFRKETQYF.

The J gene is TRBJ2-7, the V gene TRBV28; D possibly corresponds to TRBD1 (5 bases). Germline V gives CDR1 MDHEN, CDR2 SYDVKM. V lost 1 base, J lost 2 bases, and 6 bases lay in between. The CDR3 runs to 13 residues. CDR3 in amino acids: CASSLSQAYEQYF. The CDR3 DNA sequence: TGTGCCAGCAGTTTATCACAGGCCTACGAGCAGTACTTC.

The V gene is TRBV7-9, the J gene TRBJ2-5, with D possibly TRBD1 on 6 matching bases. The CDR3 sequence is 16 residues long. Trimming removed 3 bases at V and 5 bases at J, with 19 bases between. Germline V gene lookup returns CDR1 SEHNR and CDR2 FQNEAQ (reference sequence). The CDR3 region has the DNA TGTGCCAGCAGCTTTTTAGTGTCAGGGGCGCGGGAGACCCAGTACTTC. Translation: CASSFLVSGARETQYF.

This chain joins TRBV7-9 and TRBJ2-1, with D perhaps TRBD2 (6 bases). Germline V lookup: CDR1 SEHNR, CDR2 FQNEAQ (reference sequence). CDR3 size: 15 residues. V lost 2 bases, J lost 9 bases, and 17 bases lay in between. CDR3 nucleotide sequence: TGTGCCAGCAGCTTATTAGGTACCGGGAGAGTTGAGCAGTTCTTC. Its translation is CASSLLGTGRVEQFF.

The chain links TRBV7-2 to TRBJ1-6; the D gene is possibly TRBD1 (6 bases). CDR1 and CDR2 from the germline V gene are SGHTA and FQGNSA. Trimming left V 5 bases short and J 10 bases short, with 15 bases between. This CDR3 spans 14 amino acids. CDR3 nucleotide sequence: TGTGCCAGCAGCCAGGCTTCCACAGGGTCACCCCTCCACTTT. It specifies CASSQASTGSPLHF.

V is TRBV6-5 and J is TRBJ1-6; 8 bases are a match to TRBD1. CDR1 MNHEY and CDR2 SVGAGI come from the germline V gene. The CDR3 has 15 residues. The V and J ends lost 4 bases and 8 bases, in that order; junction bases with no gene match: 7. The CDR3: CASSSLRGLDSPLHF. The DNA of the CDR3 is TGTGCCAGCAGTTCCCTCAGGGGGCTTGATTCACCCCTCCACTTT.

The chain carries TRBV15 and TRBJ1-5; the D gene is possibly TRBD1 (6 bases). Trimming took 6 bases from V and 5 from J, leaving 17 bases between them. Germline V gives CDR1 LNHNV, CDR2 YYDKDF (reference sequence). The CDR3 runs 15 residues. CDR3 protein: CATRSRGGRDQPQHF. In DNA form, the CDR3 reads TGTGCCACCAGGAGTAGGGGGGGGCGAGATCAGCCCCAGCATTTT.

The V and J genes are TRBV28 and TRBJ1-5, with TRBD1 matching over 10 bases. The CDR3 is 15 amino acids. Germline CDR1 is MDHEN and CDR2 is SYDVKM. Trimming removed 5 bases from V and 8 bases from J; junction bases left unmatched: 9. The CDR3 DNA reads TGTGCCAGCAGTCGAATAGACAGGGGGCGGGAGCCCCAGCATTTT. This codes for CASSRIDRGREPQHF.

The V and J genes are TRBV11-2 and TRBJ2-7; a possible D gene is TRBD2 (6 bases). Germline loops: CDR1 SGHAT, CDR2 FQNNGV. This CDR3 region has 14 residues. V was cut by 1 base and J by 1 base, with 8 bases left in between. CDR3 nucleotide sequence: TGTGCCAGCAGCTTAGTAGCGGCTTCCTACGAGCAGTACTTC. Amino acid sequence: CASSLVAASYEQYF.

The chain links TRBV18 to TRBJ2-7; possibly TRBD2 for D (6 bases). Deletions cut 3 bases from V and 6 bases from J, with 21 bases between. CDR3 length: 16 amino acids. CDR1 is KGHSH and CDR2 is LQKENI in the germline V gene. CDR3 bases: TGTGCCAGCTCACCTCCCGGCCCAGGGAGGTTCGGCGAGCAGTACTTC. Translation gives CASSPPGPGRFGEQYF.

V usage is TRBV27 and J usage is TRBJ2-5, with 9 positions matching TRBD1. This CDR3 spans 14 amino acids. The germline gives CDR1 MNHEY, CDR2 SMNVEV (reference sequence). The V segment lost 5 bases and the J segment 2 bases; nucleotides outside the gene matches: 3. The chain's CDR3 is CASSLDRGQETQYF. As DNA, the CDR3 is TGTGCCAGCAGTCTAGACAGGGGGCAAGAGACCCAGTACTTC.

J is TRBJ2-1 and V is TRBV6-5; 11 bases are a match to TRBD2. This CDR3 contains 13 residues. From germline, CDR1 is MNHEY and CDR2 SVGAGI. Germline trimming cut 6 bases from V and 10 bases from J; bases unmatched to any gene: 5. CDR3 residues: CASSPRTSGEQFF. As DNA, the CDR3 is TGTGCCAGCAGCCCAAGGACTAGCGGGGAGCAGTTCTTC.

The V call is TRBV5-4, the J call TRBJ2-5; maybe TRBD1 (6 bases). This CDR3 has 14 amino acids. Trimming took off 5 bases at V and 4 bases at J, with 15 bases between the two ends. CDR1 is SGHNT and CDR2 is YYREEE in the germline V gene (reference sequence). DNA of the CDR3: TGTGCCAGCAGTTCCCCCTTAGGGGGAGAGACCCAGTACTTC. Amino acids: CASSSPLGGETQYF.

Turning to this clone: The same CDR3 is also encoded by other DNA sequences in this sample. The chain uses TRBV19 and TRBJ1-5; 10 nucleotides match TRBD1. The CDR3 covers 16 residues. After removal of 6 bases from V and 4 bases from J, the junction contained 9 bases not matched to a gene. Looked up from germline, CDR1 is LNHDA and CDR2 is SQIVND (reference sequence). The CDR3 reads CASSFRTGGINQPQHF. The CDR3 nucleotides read TGTGCCAGTAGCTTCCGGACAGGGGGAATTAATCAGCCCCAGCATTTT. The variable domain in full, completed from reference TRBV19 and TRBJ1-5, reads DGGITQSPKYLFRKEGQNVTLSCEQNLNHDAMYWYRQDPGQGLRLIYYSQIVNDFQKGDIAEGYSVSREKKESFPLTVTSAQKNPTAFYLCASSFRTGGINQPQHFGDGTRLSIL.

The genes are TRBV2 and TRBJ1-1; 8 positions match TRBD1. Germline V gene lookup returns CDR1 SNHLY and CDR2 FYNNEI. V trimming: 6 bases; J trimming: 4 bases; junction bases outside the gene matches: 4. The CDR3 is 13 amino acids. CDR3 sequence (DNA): TGTGCCAGCAGCTTAGACAGGGGCACTGAAGCTTTCTTT. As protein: CASSLDRGTEAFF.

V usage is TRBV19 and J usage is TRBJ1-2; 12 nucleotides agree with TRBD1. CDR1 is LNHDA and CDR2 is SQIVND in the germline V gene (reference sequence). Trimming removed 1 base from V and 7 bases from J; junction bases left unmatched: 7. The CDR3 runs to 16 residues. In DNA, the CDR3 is TGTGCCAGTAGTATAGTCCTGGGACAGGGGGCGCCTGGCTACACCTTC. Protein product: CASSIVLGQGAPGYTF.

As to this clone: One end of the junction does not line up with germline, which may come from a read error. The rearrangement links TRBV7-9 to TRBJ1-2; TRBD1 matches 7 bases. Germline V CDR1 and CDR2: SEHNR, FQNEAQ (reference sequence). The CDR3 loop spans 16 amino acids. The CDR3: CSSSSSGTDGIYGYTF. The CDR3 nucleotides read TGTTCCAGCAGCTCTTCCGGGACAGATGGGATCTATGGCTACACCTTC.

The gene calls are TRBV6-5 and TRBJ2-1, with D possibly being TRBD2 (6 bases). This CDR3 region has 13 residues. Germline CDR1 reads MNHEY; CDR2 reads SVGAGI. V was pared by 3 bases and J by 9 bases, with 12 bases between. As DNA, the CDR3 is TGTGCCAGCAGTTATCTAAGGGGAGGTGAGCAGTTCTTC. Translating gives CASSYLRGGEQFF.

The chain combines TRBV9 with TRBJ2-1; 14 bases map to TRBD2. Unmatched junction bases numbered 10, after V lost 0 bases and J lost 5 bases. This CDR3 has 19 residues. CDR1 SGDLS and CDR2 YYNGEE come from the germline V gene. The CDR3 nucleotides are TGTGCCAGCAGCGTAGCCCCGGGACTAGCGGGAGTCGGGGACAATGAGCAGTTCTTC. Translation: CASSVAPGLAGVGDNEQFF.

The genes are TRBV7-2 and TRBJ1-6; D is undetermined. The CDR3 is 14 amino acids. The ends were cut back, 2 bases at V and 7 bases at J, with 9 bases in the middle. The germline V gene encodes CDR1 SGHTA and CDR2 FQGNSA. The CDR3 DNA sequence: TGTGCCAGCAGCTTACCCCGAGAAAATTCACCCCTCCACTTT. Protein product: CASSLPRENSPLHF.

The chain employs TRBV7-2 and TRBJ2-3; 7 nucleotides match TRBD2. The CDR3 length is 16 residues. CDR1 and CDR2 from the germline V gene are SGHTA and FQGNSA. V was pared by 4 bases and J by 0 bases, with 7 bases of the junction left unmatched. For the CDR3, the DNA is TGTGCCAGCAGCTCGATAGCGGGCGTTAGCACAGATACGCAGTATTTT. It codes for CASSSIAGVSTDTQYF.

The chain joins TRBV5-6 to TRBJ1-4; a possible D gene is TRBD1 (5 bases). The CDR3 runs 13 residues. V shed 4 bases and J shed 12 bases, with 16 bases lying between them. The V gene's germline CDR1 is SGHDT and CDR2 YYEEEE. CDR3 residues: CASSPAGLGQLFF. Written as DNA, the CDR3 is TGTGCCAGCAGCCCTGCAGGGTTGGGGCAACTGTTTTTT.